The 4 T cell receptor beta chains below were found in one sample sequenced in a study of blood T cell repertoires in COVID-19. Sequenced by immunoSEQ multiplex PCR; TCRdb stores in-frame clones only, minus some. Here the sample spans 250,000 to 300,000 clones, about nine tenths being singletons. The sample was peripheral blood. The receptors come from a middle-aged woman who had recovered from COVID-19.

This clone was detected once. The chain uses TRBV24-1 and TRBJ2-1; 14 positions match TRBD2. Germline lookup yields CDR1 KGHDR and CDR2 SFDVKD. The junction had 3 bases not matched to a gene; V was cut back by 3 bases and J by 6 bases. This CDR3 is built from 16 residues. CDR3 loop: CATSDGGTSGGNEQFF. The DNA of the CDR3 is TGTGCCACCAGTGATGGCGGGACTAGCGGGGGCAATGAGCAGTTCTTC.

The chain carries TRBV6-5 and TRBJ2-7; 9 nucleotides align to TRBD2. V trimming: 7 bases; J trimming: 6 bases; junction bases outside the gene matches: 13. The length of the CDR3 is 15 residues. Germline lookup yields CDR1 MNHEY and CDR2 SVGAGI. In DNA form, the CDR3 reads TGTGCCAGCAAGTTGGGGCTAGCGGGATCAGGCGAGCAGTACTTC. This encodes CASKLGLAGSGEQYF.

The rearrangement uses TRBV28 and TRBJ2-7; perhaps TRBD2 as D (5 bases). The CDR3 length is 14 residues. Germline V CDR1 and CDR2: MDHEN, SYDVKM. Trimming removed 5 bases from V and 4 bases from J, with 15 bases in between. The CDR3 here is CASSHLGEVYEQYF. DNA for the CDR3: TGTGCCAGCAGTCACTTGGGAGAGGTTTACGAGCAGTACTTC.

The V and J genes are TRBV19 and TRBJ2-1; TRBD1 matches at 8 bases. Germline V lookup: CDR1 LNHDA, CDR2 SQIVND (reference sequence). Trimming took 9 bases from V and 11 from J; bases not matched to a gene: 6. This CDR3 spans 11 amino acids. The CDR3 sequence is CASGDRMKQFF. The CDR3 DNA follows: TGTGCCAGCGGGGACAGGATGAAGCAGTTCTTC.